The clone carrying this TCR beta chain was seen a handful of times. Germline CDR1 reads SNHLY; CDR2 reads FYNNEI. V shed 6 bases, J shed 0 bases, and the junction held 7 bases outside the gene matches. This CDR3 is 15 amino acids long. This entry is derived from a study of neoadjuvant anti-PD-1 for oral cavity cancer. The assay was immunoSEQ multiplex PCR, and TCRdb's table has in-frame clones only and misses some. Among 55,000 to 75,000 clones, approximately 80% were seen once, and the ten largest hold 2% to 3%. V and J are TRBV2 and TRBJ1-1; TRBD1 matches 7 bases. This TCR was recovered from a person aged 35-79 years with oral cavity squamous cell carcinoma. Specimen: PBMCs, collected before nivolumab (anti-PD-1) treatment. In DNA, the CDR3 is TGTGCCAGCAGGGTATTACAGGGGTTGAACACTGAAGCTTTCTTT. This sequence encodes CASRVLQGLNTEAFF. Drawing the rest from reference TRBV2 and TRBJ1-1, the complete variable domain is EPEVTQTPSHQVTQMGQEVILRCVPISNHLYFYWYRQILGQKVEFLVSFYNNEISEKSEIFDDQFSVERPDGSNFTLKIRSTKLEDSAMYFCASRVLQGLNTEAFFGQGTRLTVV.